These 20 T cell receptor beta chains share one sample of origin, sequenced in a study of blood T cells in healthy people across ages. Next came a second PCR, run for about 6 to 12 cycles, which used a sample-barcoded 5' primer along with a J-beta primer mix. TCRdb reprocessed the 5' RACE reads with MiXCR, giving one entry per CDR3 protein. Among over 1,500,000 distinct CDR3 sequences, about 39% were seen once, and the ten largest hold more than 20%. Source material: blood. The receptors come from a human donor in good health.

The gene calls are TRBV6-2 or TRBV6-3 and TRBJ2-1; tentative D call: TRBD2 (7 bases). The ends were cut back, 2 bases at V and 2 bases at J, with 16 bases in the middle. Per germline, CDR1 MNHEY and CDR2 SVGEGT. The CDR3 extends over 17 amino acids. CDR3 protein: CASSYIPWGGPYNEQFF. In DNA form, the CDR3 reads TGTGCCAGCAGTTACATCCCTTGGGGGGGCCCCTACAATGAGCAGTTCTTC.

This clonotype was seen a few times. The genes are TRBV7-3 and TRBJ2-1; 8 nucleotides line up with TRBD2. The CDR3 is 15 amino acids. CDR1 is SGHTA, CDR2 FQGTGA, per germline. Unmatched junction bases numbered 8, after V lost 6 bases and J lost 4 bases. DNA for the CDR3: TGTGCCAGCAGTCCCGGGGTAGCGGGGTACAATGAGCAGTTCTTC. Translating gives CASSPGVAGYNEQFF.

The chain combines TRBV5-1 with TRBJ2-4, with TRBD2 matching over 8 bases. This CDR3 spans 14 amino acids. From germline, CDR1 is SGHRS and CDR2 YFSETQ. The junction had 14 bases not matched to a gene; V was cut back by 8 bases and J by 10 bases. For the CDR3, the DNA is TGCGCCAGTCACCCCGGGGCGGGGGGTCGGATTCAGTACTTC. Translating it yields CASHPGAGGRIQYF.

In this sample, this clonotype turned up a few times. The gene calls are TRBV28 and TRBJ2-5; tentatively, D is TRBD1 or TRBD2 (5 bases each). CDR1 and CDR2 (germline): MDHEN, SYDVKM. The CDR3 runs to 14 residues. Trimming cost V 4 bases and J 11 bases, with 20 bases left between them. The CDR3 sequence is CASSSPTRGREQYF. For the CDR3, the DNA is TGTGCCAGCAGTTCTCCGACCCGGGGCAGGGAGCAGTACTTC.

This rearrangement joins TRBV7-2 to TRBJ2-4, with D perhaps TRBD1 (5 bases). The J call is uncertain, as TRBJ2-7 better fits the DNA end. Germline assignment: CDR1 SGHTA and CDR2 FQGNSA. The CDR3 extends over 12 amino acids. CDR3 loop: CASSRDRHEQYF. The CDR3 nucleotides are TGTGCCAGCAGCCGAGACAGACACGAGCAGTACTTC.

The V call is TRBV20-1, the J call TRBJ2-7; no reliable D call. V lost 4 bases, J lost 3 bases, and 13 bases lay in between. The V gene's germline CDR1 is DFQATT and CDR2 SNEGSKA (reference sequence). The CDR3 sequence is 13 residues long. In nucleotides, the CDR3 is TGCAGTGCTATTCCCCCTTCAATCTACGAGCAGTACTTC. It translates to CSAIPPSIYEQYF.

V gene TRBV5-1 combines with J gene TRBJ2-7, with D possibly TRBD2 on 5 matching bases. This CDR3 region has 15 residues. Germline V gene lookup returns CDR1 SGHRS and CDR2 YFSETQ. The V and J ends lost 4 bases and 0 bases respectively, with 14 bases between them. In DNA, the CDR3 is TGCGCCAGCAGCGCACCGGGAATTTCCTCCTACGAGCAGTACTTC. Translating it yields CASSAPGISSYEQYF.

DNA for the CDR3: TGCAGCGTTGAAGATTTAAGGGACAGGAGCACAGATACGCAGTATTTT. This encodes CSVEDLRDRSTDTQYF. The rearrangement joins TRBV29-1 to TRBJ2-3; 8 bases fit TRBD1. J was trimmed by 0 bases and V by 0 bases; bases with no gene match: 5. CDR3 size: 16 residues. CDR1 and CDR2 from the germline V gene are SQVTM and ANQGSEA.

This clonotype has more than one count but fewer than ten. V is TRBV20-1 and J is TRBJ1-5; D not resolved. CDR3 size: 16 residues. Germline V gene lookup returns CDR1 DFQATT and CDR2 SNEGSKA (reference sequence). Trimming cost V 6 bases and J 2 bases, with 20 bases left between them. The CDR3, as DNA: TGCAGTGCCCTCGCTGGCACACTCTGGGGCAATCAGCCCCAGCATTTT. This codes for CSALAGTLWGNQPQHF.

The chain carries TRBV20-1 and TRBJ1-2; no clear D. Germline V CDR1 and CDR2: DFQATT, SNEGSKA (reference sequence). Between the trimmed V and J ends, which lost 0 bases and 2 bases, there was a span of 10 bases. This CDR3 contains 14 residues. The CDR3 loop reads CSARDINLNYGYTF. In DNA, the CDR3 is TGCAGTGCTAGAGACATCAACTTAAACTATGGCTACACCTTC.

This clonotype was detected many times. The rearrangement uses TRBV6-5 and TRBJ1-2; D might be TRBD1 (6 bases). Germline V lookup: CDR1 MNHEY, CDR2 SVGAGI. This CDR3 is built from 16 residues. V was shortened by 6 bases and J by 5 bases, with 22 bases between the two germline ends. The CDR3: CASSPRRGESGYGYTF. CDR3 in DNA: TGTGCCAGCAGCCCCCGCAGGGGAGAATCGGGTTATGGCTACACCTTC.

The chain uses TRBV7-8 and TRBJ1-1; D not resolved. This CDR3 comprises 14 residues. Looked up from germline, CDR1 is SGHVS and CDR2 is FQNEAQ. V gave up 3 bases and J gave up 1 base, with 9 bases separating them. The CDR3, as DNA: TGTGCCAGCAGCTTTTTTACCCAGAACACTGAAGCTTTCTTT. It translates to CASSFFTQNTEAFF. The full variable domain, with the rest looked up from reference TRBV7-8 and TRBJ1-1, is GAGVSQSPRYKVAKRGQDVALRCDPISGHVSLFWYQQALGQGPEFLTYFQNEAQLDKSGLPSDRFFAERPEGSVSTLKIQRTQQEDSAVYLCASSFFTQNTEAFFGQGTRLTVV.

This CDR3 reads CASSQETSEQFF. DNA for the CDR3: TGTGCCAGCAGTCAAGAGACGTCCGAGCAGTTCTTC. The V call is TRBV7-9, the J call TRBJ2-1, with D hard to call. Germline values: CDR1 SEHNR, CDR2 FQNEAQ (reference sequence). CDR3 size: 12 residues. V was shortened by 6 bases and J by 10 bases, with 13 bases between the two germline ends. Combining the CDR3 with reference TRBV7-9 and TRBJ2-1 gives the whole variable domain DTGVSQNPRHKITKRGQNVTFRCDPISEHNRLYWYRQTLGQGPEFLTYFQNEAQLEKSRLLSDRFSAERPKGSFSTLEIQRTEQGDSAMYLCASSQETSEQFFGPGTRLTVL.

The chain recombines TRBV29-1 with TRBJ2-1; 9 nucleotides line up with TRBD2. The end of the DNA fits TRBJ2-7 better, so the J call may be wrong. Germline V lookup: CDR1 SQVTM, CDR2 ANQGSEA. This CDR3 contains 16 residues. The CDR3 here is CSVLAGGPRSYNEQYF. The CDR3 DNA reads as TGCAGCGTCTTGGCGGGGGGGCCTAGGTCCTACAATGAGCAGTACTTC.

V is TRBV15 and J is TRBJ2-7; TRBD2 matches 7 bases. V shed 3 bases, J shed 5 bases, and the junction held 4 bases outside the gene matches. Germline V gene sequence: CDR1 LNHNV, CDR2 YYDKDF (reference sequence). This CDR3 comprises 13 residues. CDR3 in DNA: TGTGCCACCAGCAGTTTAGGACTAGACGAGCAGTACTTC. This codes for CATSSLGLDEQYF.

This clonotype was seen many times. The chain recombines TRBV6-6 with TRBJ2-5, with 10 nucleotides matching TRBD2. This CDR3 has 15 residues. Per germline, CDR1 MNHNY and CDR2 SVGAGI (reference sequence). The ends lost 6 bases at V and 2 bases at J; junction bases unmatched: 6. The CDR3 region has the DNA TGTGCCAGCAGACCGCTAGCGGGGGAACAAGAGACCCAGTACTTC. It codes for CASRPLAGEQETQYF.

The sample holds a few counts of this clonotype. The chain couples TRBV2 to TRBJ1-3; D not resolved. Germline V lookup: CDR1 SNHLY, CDR2 FYNNEI. The V and J ends lost 4 bases and 0 bases respectively, with 10 bases between them. CDR3 length equals 15 residues. This chain's CDR3 is CASSVGLNSGNTIYF. For the CDR3, the DNA is TGTGCCAGCAGTGTTGGCCTCAACTCTGGAAACACCATATATTTT.

This clonotype was picked up a small number of times. This chain links TRBV29-1 with TRBJ1-4, with 8 bases matching TRBD1. CDR1 and CDR2 from the germline V gene are SQVTM and ANQGSEA. V was pared by 3 bases and J by 7 bases, with 10 bases of the junction left unmatched. This CDR3 has 15 amino acids. CDR3 in amino acids: CSVEDRDVEGEKLFF. CDR3 in DNA: TGCAGCGTTGAGGACAGGGATGTTGAGGGTGAAAAACTGTTTTTT.

V is TRBV11-2 and J is TRBJ2-1, with D possibly matching TRBD2 (7 bases). The CDR3 extends over 18 amino acids. Trimming cost V 1 base and J 5 bases, with 21 bases left between them. Germline CDR1 and CDR2: SGHAT and FQNNGV. Here the CDR3 DNA reads TGTGCCAGCAGCTTAGGTGGGTGGGGGGGCAGCAGGGACAATGAGCAGTTCTTC. It is translated as CASSLGGWGGSRDNEQFF.

J is TRBJ2-3 and V is TRBV12-3 or TRBV12-4, with a tentative D call TRBD1 (6 bases). Trimming shortened V by 10 bases and J by 1 base, and 15 bases separated the two germline ends. The CDR3 contains 14 residues. The CDR3 is CATEQGRGTDTQYF. As DNA, the CDR3 is TGTGCCACCGAACAGGGACGGGGCACAGATACGCAGTATTTT.